This TCR beta chain was retrieved from a study of OX40 agonist ivuxolimab in advanced cancers. This clone was seen just once. Germline CDR1 is LNHDA and CDR2 is SQIVND (reference sequence). Unmatched junction bases numbered 9, after V lost 7 bases and J lost 4 bases. This CDR3 contains 14 residues. Profiled with immunoSEQ multiplex PCR; TCRdb holds only in-frame clones, not every one. The sample includes 100,000 to 150,000 clones, less than 95% of them seen just once. The TCR was taken from an adult with an advanced solid tumor such as melanoma, head and neck, liver or kidney cancer. This chain links TRBV19 with TRBJ2-7, with 8 bases aligning to TRBD1. The sequences come from CD4+ or CD8+ T cells sorted from blood, collected in a trial of the OX40 agonist ivuxolimab. For the CDR3, the DNA is TGTGCCAGTACCCCGGGCCAGGGGGCATACGAGCAGTACTTC. Translation gives CASTPGQGAYEQYF.